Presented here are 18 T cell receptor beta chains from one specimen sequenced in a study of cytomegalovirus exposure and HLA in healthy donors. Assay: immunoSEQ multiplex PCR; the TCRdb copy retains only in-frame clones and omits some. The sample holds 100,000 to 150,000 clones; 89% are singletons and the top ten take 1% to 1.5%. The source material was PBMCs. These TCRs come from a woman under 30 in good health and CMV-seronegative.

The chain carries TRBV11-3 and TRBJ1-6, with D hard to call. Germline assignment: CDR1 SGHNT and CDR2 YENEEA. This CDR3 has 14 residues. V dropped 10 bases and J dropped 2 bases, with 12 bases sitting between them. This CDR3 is CANPLRAYNSPLHF. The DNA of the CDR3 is TGTGCCAACCCACTGCGGGCCTATAATTCACCCCTCCACTTT.

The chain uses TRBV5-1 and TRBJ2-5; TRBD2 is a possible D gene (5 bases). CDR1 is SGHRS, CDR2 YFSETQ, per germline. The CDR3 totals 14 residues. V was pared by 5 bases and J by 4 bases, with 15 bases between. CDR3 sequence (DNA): TGCGCCAGCAGTAGGAAGGCCCGGGGAGAGACCCAGTACTTC. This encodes CASSRKARGETQYF. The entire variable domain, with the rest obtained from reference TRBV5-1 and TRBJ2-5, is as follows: KAGVTQTPRYLIKTRGQQVTLSCSPISGHRSVSWYQQTPGQGLQFLFEYFSETQRNKGNFPGRFSGRQFSNSRSEMNVSTLELGDSALYLCASSRKARGETQYFGPGTRLLVL.

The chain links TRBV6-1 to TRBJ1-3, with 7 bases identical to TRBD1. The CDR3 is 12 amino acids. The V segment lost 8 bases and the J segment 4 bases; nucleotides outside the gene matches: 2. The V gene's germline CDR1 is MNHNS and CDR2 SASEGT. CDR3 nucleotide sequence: TGTGCCAGCGGACAGGCGGGAAACACCATATATTTT. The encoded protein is CASGQAGNTIYF.

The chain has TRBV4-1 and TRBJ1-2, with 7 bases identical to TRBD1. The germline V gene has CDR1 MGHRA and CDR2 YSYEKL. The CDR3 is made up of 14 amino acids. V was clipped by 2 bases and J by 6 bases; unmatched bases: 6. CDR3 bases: TGCGCCAGCAGCCAACCGGGACAGTTAGATGGCTACACCTTC. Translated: CASSQPGQLDGYTF.

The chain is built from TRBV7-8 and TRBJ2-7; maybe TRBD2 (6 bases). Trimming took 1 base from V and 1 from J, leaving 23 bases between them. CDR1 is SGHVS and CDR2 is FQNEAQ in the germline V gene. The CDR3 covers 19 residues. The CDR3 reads CASSLGWGVASVQSYEQYF. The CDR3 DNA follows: TGTGCCAGCAGCTTAGGATGGGGGGTGGCTTCTGTCCAGTCCTACGAGCAGTACTTC.

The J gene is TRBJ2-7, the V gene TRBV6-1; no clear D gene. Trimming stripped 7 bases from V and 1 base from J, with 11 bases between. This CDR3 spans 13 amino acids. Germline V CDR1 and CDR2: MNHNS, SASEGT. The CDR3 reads CASNPGVSYEQYF. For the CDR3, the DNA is TGTGCCAGCAATCCGGGTGTTTCCTACGAGCAGTACTTC.

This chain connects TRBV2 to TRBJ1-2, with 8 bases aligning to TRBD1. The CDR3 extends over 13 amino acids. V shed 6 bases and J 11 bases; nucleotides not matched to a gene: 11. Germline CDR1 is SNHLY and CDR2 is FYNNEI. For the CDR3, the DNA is TGTGCCAGCAGGGGGACAGGCCGGAGTATGTACACCTTC. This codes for CASRGTGRSMYTF.

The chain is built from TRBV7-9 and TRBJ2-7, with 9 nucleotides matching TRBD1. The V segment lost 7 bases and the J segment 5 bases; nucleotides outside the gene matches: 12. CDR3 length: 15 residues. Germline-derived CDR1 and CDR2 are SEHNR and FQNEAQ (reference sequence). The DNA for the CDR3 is TGTGCCAGCACCCCTCGGACAGGGGTTTCCCACGAGCAGTACTTC. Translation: CASTPRTGVSHEQYF.

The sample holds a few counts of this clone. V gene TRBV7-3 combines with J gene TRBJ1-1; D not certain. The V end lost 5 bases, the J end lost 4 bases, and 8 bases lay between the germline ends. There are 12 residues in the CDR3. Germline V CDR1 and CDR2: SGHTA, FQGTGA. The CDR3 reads CASSPHRTEAFF. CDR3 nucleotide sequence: TGTGCCAGCAGCCCACACCGCACTGAAGCTTTCTTT.

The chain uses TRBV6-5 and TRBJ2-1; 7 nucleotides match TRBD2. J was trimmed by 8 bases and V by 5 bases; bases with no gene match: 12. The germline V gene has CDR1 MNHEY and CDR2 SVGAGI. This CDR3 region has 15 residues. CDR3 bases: TGTGCCAGCAGTGCCCGGGGGGACCCTAGGGATGAGCAGTTCTTC. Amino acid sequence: CASSARGDPRDEQFF.

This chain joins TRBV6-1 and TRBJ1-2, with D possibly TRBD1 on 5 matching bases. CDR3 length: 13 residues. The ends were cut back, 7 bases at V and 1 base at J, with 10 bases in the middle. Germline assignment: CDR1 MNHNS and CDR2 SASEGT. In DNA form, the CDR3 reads TGTGCCAGCATTGGGGCTGATAACTATGGCTACACCTTC. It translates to CASIGADNYGYTF.

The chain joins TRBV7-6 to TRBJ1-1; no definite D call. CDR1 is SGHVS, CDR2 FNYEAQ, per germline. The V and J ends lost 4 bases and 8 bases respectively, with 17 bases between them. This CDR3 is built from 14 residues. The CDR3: CASSSPGSTTEAFF. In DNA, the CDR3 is TGTGCCAGCAGCTCACCCGGGAGCACCACCGAAGCTTTCTTT.

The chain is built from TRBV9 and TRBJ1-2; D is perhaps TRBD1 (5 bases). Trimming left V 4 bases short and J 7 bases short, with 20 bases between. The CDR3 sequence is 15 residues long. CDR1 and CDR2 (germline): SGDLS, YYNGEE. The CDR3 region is CASSPANMNQGGYTF. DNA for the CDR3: TGTGCCAGCAGCCCAGCCAACATGAACCAGGGTGGCTACACCTTC.

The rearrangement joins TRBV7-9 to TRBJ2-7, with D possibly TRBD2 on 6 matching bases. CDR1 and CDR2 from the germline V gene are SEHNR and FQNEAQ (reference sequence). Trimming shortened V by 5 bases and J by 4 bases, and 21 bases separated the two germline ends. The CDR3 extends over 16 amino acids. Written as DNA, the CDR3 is TGTGCCAGCAGCGCCCCAGTTGCGGGACCACGGTACGAGCAGTACTTC. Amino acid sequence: CASSAPVAGPRYEQYF.

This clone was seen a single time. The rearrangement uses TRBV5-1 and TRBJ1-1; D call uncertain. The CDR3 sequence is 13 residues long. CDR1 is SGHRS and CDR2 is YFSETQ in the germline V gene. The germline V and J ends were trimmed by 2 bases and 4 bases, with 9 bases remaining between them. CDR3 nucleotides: TGCGCCAGCAGCTTCCAGGAACGCACTGAAGCTTTCTTT. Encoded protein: CASSFQERTEAFF.

CDR3 residues: CASSPIQRSSYNEQFF. The CDR3 DNA sequence: TGCGCCAGCAGCCCTATACAGAGAAGCTCCTACAATGAGCAGTTCTTC. The V gene is TRBV4-1, the J gene TRBJ2-1, with D unresolved. Per germline, CDR1 MGHRA and CDR2 YSYEKL. The CDR3 runs to 16 residues. V was clipped by 4 bases and J by 0 bases, with 13 bases between them.

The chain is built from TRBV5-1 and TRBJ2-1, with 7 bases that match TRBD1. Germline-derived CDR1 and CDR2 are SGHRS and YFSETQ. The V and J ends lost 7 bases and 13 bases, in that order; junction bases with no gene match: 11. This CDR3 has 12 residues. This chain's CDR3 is CASSIWDRPQFF. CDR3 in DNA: TGCGCCAGCTCGATATGGGACAGACCTCAGTTCTTC.

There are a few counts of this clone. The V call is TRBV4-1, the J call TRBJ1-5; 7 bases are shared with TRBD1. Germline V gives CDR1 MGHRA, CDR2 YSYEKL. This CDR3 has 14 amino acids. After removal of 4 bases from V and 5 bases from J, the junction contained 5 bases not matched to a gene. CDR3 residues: CASSPGQPYQPQHF. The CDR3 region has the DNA TGCGCCAGCAGCCCGGGACAGCCTTATCAGCCCCAGCATTTT.